This TCR beta chain is from a study of shared clonotypes between healthy human individuals. Study-wide points: The low donor count limited represented genetic and exposure-history diversity.

Researchers ran the assay at a deep level. Generated by immunoSEQ multiplex PCR, the TCRdb table keeps only in-frame clones and is missing some. The sample lists roughly 2.1 million clones, approximately 94% occurring once. To note about this clone: Its antigen is unknown.

CD45RO-negative CD8 cells positively selected for CCR7 made up the naive population, which excluded terminally differentiated effector memory CD45RA+ cells. All participating donors were Caucasian adults from Nashville, Tennessee. CDR3 length equals 14 residues. V was shortened by 1 base and J by 6 bases, with 13 bases between the two germline ends. Germline values: CDR1 MNHEY, CDR2 SMNVEV (reference sequence). The TCR was taken from a man younger than 35 in good health. Some clones in this sample may be carry-over from other donors' samples. V gene TRBV27 combines with J gene TRBJ2-7; weak D call: TRBD1 (5 bases). Specimen: naive CD8+ T cells from PBMCs. The CDR3 sequence is CASSLFRDSGEQYF. CDR3 in DNA: TGTGCCAGCAGTTTATTCAGGGATTCCGGCGAGCAGTACTTC.